This section outlines one T cell receptor beta chain sequence together with its context. This clonotype was recorded a few times. Its antigen target is currently unknown. Base quality data are lacking; no much larger clone is found one base away. The library relied on RT-PCR. Sequencing was carried out with an Illumina HiSeq 2500. TCRdb reprocessed the public reads (quality trimming at Q25 with fastp, clone calling with MiXCR) and kept in-frame beta chains. Rows matching on CDR3 protein sequence are summarized as one entry with the most common DNA and genes. A total of 590,000 or so distinct CDR3 sequences appear in this sample, 12% to 15% of them only once. The ten largest clones represent around 7.6% of the sample. The data were taken from a study of response to subunit inactivated influenza vaccine listed by TCRdb under 2018. In terms of the full investigation: To follow how T cells responded to a trivalent subunit inactivated influenza vaccine, the researchers relied on deep quantitative profiling of the T cell receptor repertoire.

The study at large found these results: The authors suggested that each seasonal influenza vaccination may recruit only a limited number of new T cells.

A distance of 15 bases separates the germline ends of V and J, which lose 3 bases and 5 bases respectively. CDR1 is given as DFQATT and CDR2 as SNEGSKA, both from the germline V gene (reference sequence). The CDR3 covers 14 residues, taking in both the cysteine and the phenylalanine. CDR3 DNA is the only sequence kept; it has 42 bases, read in frame from the first base. This specimen was PBMCs from blood, taken 14 to 15 days before vaccination. Here the chain combines TRBV20-1 and TRBJ2-3; no D gene call is confident. The sequence was obtained from a man aged 50-59 years who received an inactivated influenza vaccine. Donor details come from another sample of the same person, matched by shared clones. CDR3 loop: CSARGLGFGDTQYF. DNA sequence: TGCAGTGCTAGGGGGTTGGGGTTTGGAGATACGCAGTATTTT.